What follows are 26 T cell receptor beta chains derived from one specimen sequenced in a study of shared clonotypes between healthy human individuals. Method: immunoSEQ multiplex PCR; TCRdb's copy keeps in-frame clones and lacks some. The sample lists some 690,000 clones, roughly 91% occurring once. What was sequenced was memory CD8+ T cells from PBMCs. Subset described: CD45RO+ cells pooled with CCR7-negative TemRA cells. These receptors came from a young man in good health. Some clones in this sample may be carry-over from other donors' samples.

This clone was detected a few times. The DNA for the CDR3 is TGTGCCAGCAGCGCTCTTCGGGGAGATACCATGAACACTGAAGCTTTCTTT. Translated, it gives CASSALRGDTMNTEAFF. The genes are TRBV2 and TRBJ1-1; D unclear. The V end lost 6 bases, the J end lost 0 bases, and 20 bases lay between the germline ends. This CDR3 has 17 residues. Germline CDR1 and CDR2: SNHLY and FYNNEI.

This clone was observed a handful of times. The chain is built from TRBV12-1 and TRBJ2-7; the D call of TRBD1 is as the table states it, not checked on the DNA. TRBV12-1 is a pseudogene. The CDR3 covers 14 residues. CDR3 in amino acids: CASSLIHRVDEQYF. In nucleotides, the CDR3 is TGTGCCAGCAGCTTAATACACAGGGTAGACGAGCAGTACTTC.

The chain joins TRBV27 to TRBJ2-6; 8 nucleotides align to TRBD1. The V gene's germline CDR1 is MNHEY and CDR2 SMNVEV (reference sequence). V dropped 8 bases and J dropped 1; count of bases not matched to a gene: 10. The CDR3 loop spans 17 amino acids. CDR3: CASRTGTSQSGANVLTF. CDR3 DNA: TGTGCCAGCCGGACAGGGACGTCCCAGTCTGGGGCCAACGTCCTGACTTTC. Full variable domain (rest looked up from reference TRBV27 and TRBJ2-6): EAQVTQNPRYLITVTGKKLTVTCSQNMNHEYMSWYRQDPGLGLRQIYYSMNVEVTDKGDVPEGYKVSRKEKRNFPLILESPSPNQTSLYFCASRTGTSQSGANVLTFGAGSRLTVL.

The chain combines TRBV7-9 with TRBJ2-1, with D unclear. The CDR3 totals 12 residues. CDR1 and CDR2 from the germline V gene are SEHNR and FQNEAQ (reference sequence). With 6 bases removed from V and 8 bases from J, the gap between germline ends came to 11 bases. The CDR3 loop is CASRPESDEQFF. In DNA form, the CDR3 reads TGTGCCAGCAGACCCGAATCTGATGAGCAGTTCTTC. Combining the CDR3 with reference TRBV7-9 and TRBJ2-1 gives the whole variable domain DTGVSQNPRHKITKRGQNVTFRCDPISEHNRLYWYRQTLGQGPEFLTYFQNEAQLEKSRLLSDRFSAERPKGSFSTLEIQRTEQGDSAMYLCASRPESDEQFFGPGTRLTVL.

The genes are TRBV6-5 and TRBJ2-1; 9 bases line up with TRBD2. CDR1 is MNHEY, CDR2 SVGAGI, per germline. Trimming took 4 bases from V and 10 from J; bases not matched to a gene: 2. This CDR3 is 12 amino acids long. The CDR3 sequence is CASSFLAGEQFF. The CDR3 coding sequence is TGTGCCAGCAGTTTTCTAGCGGGAGAGCAGTTCTTC.

V and J are TRBV9 and TRBJ2-7; 7 bases fit TRBD1. J was trimmed by 6 bases and V by 0 bases; bases with no gene match: 6. The CDR3 extends over 14 amino acids. CDR1 is SGDLS, CDR2 YYNGEE, per germline. The DNA of the CDR3 is TGTGCCAGCAGCGTAGCTGGGAGACAGGGCGAGCAGTACTTC. Its protein product is CASSVAGRQGEQYF.

The chain has TRBV19 and TRBJ1-2; D is ambiguous. Trimming shortened V by 10 bases and J by 5 bases, and 11 bases separated the two germline ends. The CDR3 runs to 11 residues. CDR1 is LNHDA and CDR2 is SQIVND in the germline V gene (reference sequence). CDR3 loop: CATLTPYGYTF. The CDR3 DNA reads as TGTGCCACCCTGACGCCTTATGGCTACACCTTC.

The chain employs TRBV7-9 and TRBJ2-7; D possibly corresponds to TRBD2 (5 bases). The V and J ends lost 2 bases and 2 bases respectively, with 7 bases between them. The length of the CDR3 is 13 residues. In germline, CDR1 is SEHNR, CDR2 FQNEAQ (reference sequence). CDR3 region: CASSLKGAYEQYF. CDR3 nucleotides: TGTGCCAGCAGCTTAAAGGGAGCCTACGAGCAGTACTTC.

The rearrangement joins TRBV7-9 to TRBJ2-7; D may match TRBD1 or TRBD2 (5 bases each). Germline CDR1 is SEHNR and CDR2 is FQNEAQ (reference sequence). Trimming removed 1 base from V and 4 bases from J, with 14 bases in between. The CDR3 contains 15 residues. CDR3 protein: CASSLDGTGRYEQYF. CDR3 DNA sequence: TGTGCCAGCAGCTTAGACGGGACGGGTCGGTACGAGCAGTACTTC.

The chain carries TRBV7-8 and TRBJ1-2, with TRBD1 as a possible D gene (6 bases). Trimming cost V 6 bases and J 5 bases, with 22 bases left between them. This CDR3 has 16 amino acids. Germline V lookup: CDR1 SGHVS, CDR2 FQNEAQ. The CDR3 here is CASSPDPRGRDYGYTF. The CDR3 region has the DNA TGTGCCAGCAGTCCCGATCCCCGGGGGCGCGATTATGGCTACACCTTC.

The CDR3 loop reads CSVVFTDPFAKNIQYF. Written as DNA, the CDR3 is TGCAGCGTTGTATTCACGGACCCCTTTGCCAAAAACATTCAGTACTTC. The chain has TRBV29-1 and TRBJ2-4; D call uncertain. Looked up from germline, CDR1 is SQVTM and CDR2 is ANQGSEA. The V end was cut by 4 bases, the J end by 1 base, with 17 bases between. The CDR3 runs to 16 residues.

The chain recombines TRBV4-3 with TRBJ1-6, with D possibly TRBD1 on 5 matching bases. V lost 4 bases and J 7 bases, leaving 17 bases between the germline ends. The CDR3 spans 16 residues. In germline, CDR1 is LGHNA, CDR2 YSLEER. Here the CDR3 DNA reads TGCGCCAGCAGCCGAATCCGGGACGGCAAAAATTCACCCCTCCACTTT. Translating gives CASSRIRDGKNSPLHF.

In this sample, this clone turned up a few times. V and J are TRBV19 and TRBJ2-7, with unresolved D. In germline, CDR1 is LNHDA, CDR2 SQIVND (reference sequence). The CDR3 sequence is 12 residues long. The V end lost 10 bases, the J end lost 5 bases, and 15 bases lay between the germline ends. The CDR3 sequence: CATSTIRDEQYF. In DNA, the CDR3 is TGTGCCACTTCGACAATAAGAGACGAGCAGTACTTC.

The chain links TRBV7-2 to TRBJ2-7; the D gene is possibly TRBD2 (5 bases). Germline V gene lookup returns CDR1 SGHTA and CDR2 FQGNSA. The V end was cut by 4 bases, the J end by 7 bases, with 17 bases between. The CDR3 totals 14 residues. The CDR3 loop is CASSSGLLWEEQYF. The CDR3 coding sequence is TGTGCCAGCAGCTCAGGACTCCTCTGGGAAGAGCAGTACTTC.

This chain links TRBV27 with TRBJ2-2; tentative D call: TRBD2 (6 bases). Trimming removed 3 bases from V and 2 bases from J, with 16 bases in between. The CDR3 length is 17 residues. Germline V gene data show CDR1 as MNHEY and CDR2 as SMNVEV (reference sequence). CDR3 in amino acids: CASSLYWISGNTGELFF. Written as DNA, the CDR3 is TGTGCCAGCAGTTTGTATTGGATTAGCGGAAACACCGGGGAGCTGTTTTTT.

The chain employs TRBV9 and TRBJ1-2; possible D gene TRBD1, 5 bases. Deletions cut 1 base from V and 2 bases from J, with 12 bases between. The CDR3 loop spans 15 amino acids. Germline lookup yields CDR1 SGDLS and CDR2 YYNGEE. The DNA for the CDR3 is TGTGCCAGCAGCGTACATGGGGGGGACAACTATGGCTACACCTTC. It codes for CASSVHGGDNYGYTF.

V gene TRBV7-2 combines with J gene TRBJ1-5; unclear D gene. Trimming removed 5 bases from V and 4 bases from J, with 15 bases in between. Germline loops: CDR1 SGHTA, CDR2 FQGNSA. The length of the CDR3 is 15 residues. The CDR3 DNA is TGTGCCAGCAGCCGAGGACGAGGGAGAAATCAGCCCCAGCATTTT. It encodes CASSRGRGRNQPQHF.

The V and J genes are TRBV28 and TRBJ2-1; D is uncertain. The CDR3 spans 15 residues. Trimming removed 6 bases from V and 0 bases from J, with 12 bases in between. Germline-derived CDR1 and CDR2 are MDHEN and SYDVKM. CDR3 nucleotides: TGTGCCAGCAGCTTCCACGAGAGCTCCTACAATGAGCAGTTCTTC. As protein: CASSFHESSYNEQFF. Using reference TRBV28 and TRBJ2-1 for the parts outside the CDR3, the full variable domain is DVKVTQSSRYLVKRTGEKVFLECVQDMDHENMFWYRQDPGLGLRLIYFSYDVKMKEKGDIPEGYSVSREKKERFSLILESASTNQTSMYLCASSFHESSYNEQFFGPGTRLTVL.

V is TRBV15 and J is TRBJ2-1, with 7 bases matching TRBD2. The CDR3 contains 18 residues. CDR1 LNHNV and CDR2 YYDKDF come from the germline V gene (reference sequence). The V segment lost 0 bases and the J segment 3 bases; nucleotides outside the gene matches: 11. This chain's CDR3 is CATSRDERLAGDYNEQFF. The CDR3 bases are TGTGCCACCAGCAGAGATGAGAGACTTGCGGGAGACTACAATGAGCAGTTCTTC.

This chain links TRBV5-6 with TRBJ2-1, with D possibly TRBD2 on 5 matching bases. V shed 2 bases and J shed 10 bases, with 10 bases lying between them. CDR1 is SGHDT, CDR2 YYEEEE, per germline. CDR3 length: 12 amino acids. This chain's CDR3 is CASSLQRLEQFF. CDR3 in DNA: TGTGCCAGCAGCTTACAGCGGCTAGAGCAGTTCTTC.

The chain employs TRBV18 and TRBJ2-1, with no clear D. Deletions cut 4 bases from V and 0 bases from J, with 13 bases between. CDR3 size: 16 residues. Germline V CDR1 and CDR2: KGHSH, LQKENI. The chain's CDR3 is CASSRSTVISYNEQFF. CDR3 DNA sequence: TGTGCCAGCTCACGGTCCACAGTCATCTCCTACAATGAGCAGTTCTTC.

The chain recombines TRBV29-1 with TRBJ2-1; TRBD2 agrees at 7 bases. J was trimmed by 9 bases and V by 6 bases; bases with no gene match: 11. In germline, CDR1 is SQVTM, CDR2 ANQGSEA. The CDR3 length is 13 residues. The CDR3 DNA follows: TGCAGCGTCCCCGGCGAACTAGCGATTGAGCAGTTCTTC. It specifies CSVPGELAIEQFF.

V is TRBV6-5 and J is TRBJ2-5; the D is unclear. V lost 4 bases and J 4 bases, leaving 10 bases between the germline ends. Germline V gives CDR1 MNHEY, CDR2 SVGAGI. This CDR3 has 13 amino acids. The CDR3 here is CASSFGIRETQYF. The CDR3 coding sequence is TGTGCCAGCAGTTTTGGCATTCGAGAGACCCAGTACTTC.

V usage is TRBV27 and J usage is TRBJ2-1, with 8 bases aligning to TRBD2. The length of the CDR3 is 15 residues. Looked up from germline, CDR1 is MNHEY and CDR2 is SMNVEV (reference sequence). Trimming took 9 bases from V and 2 from J; bases not matched to a gene: 9. In DNA, the CDR3 is TGTGCCAGTTCGGGGCTAGCGGGCCCCTACAATGAGCAGTTCTTC. Translating gives CASSGLAGPYNEQFF.

The gene calls are TRBV30 and TRBJ1-2; possible D gene TRBD1, 5 bases. With 8 bases removed from V and 4 bases from J, the gap between germline ends came to 11 bases. CDR3 length equals 11 residues. Germline V gene sequence: CDR1 GTSNPN, CDR2 SVGIG (reference sequence). This CDR3 reads CAVGGTYGYTF. The CDR3 coding sequence is TGTGCCGTGGGAGGGACCTATGGCTACACCTTC. The whole variable domain, filled in from reference TRBV30 and TRBJ1-2, reads SQTIHQWPATLVQPVGSPLSLECTVEGTSNPNLYWYRQAAGRGLQLLFYSVGIGQISSEVPQNLSASRPQDRQFILSSKKLLLSDSGFYLCAVGGTYGYTFGSGTRLTVV.

This rearrangement joins TRBV9 to TRBJ2-5; 13 nucleotides match TRBD2. Germline loops: CDR1 SGDLS, CDR2 YYNGEE. Germline trimming cut 4 bases from V and 1 base from J; bases unmatched to any gene: 7. This CDR3 contains 17 residues. The CDR3 sequence is CASSSRTSGSLQETQYF. The DNA of the CDR3 is TGTGCCAGCAGCTCCCGGACTAGCGGGAGTCTCCAAGAGACCCAGTACTTC.